This TCR beta chain was captured by sequencing in a study of beta chain features in type 1 diabetes. Overall study context: What patients shared with healthy donors was a similar profile of age, gender and cell yields. Study results and limitations: Type 1 diabetes patients had moderately but significantly shorter TCRB CDR3s in all four CD4+ subsets. A closer apparent resemblance between naive, central memory and Treg TCRB repertoires was seen in patients than in healthy donors.

This clone was observed a few times. Its antigen is currently unknown. Every isolated RNA sample was fully reverse transcribed, so sequencing captured expressed TCRB transcripts. The average output of naive, central memory and regulatory T cell samples was roughly 3.6 million reads. TCRdb's copy holds only in-frame clones and misses some; the assay was immunoSEQ multiplex PCR. Of 500,000 to 800,000 clones in the sample, under 15% were seen once. It was one heparinised blood draw, averaging approximately 100 mL, that each donor gave. Trimming at V came to 8 bases and at J to 4 bases, leaving 10 bases not matched to a gene. The CDR3 has 14 amino acids. Germline loops: CDR1 SEHNR, CDR2 FQNEAQ (reference sequence).

This TCR derives from a young man with type 1 diabetes. The genes are TRBV7-9 and TRBJ2-5, with TRBD1 matching over 7 bases. Sequenced: naive CD4+ T cells from blood. CDR3 sequence (DNA): TGTGCCAGCGGACACAGGGGAAAGGTAGAGACCCAGTACTTC. Translated: CASGHRGKVETQYF.